These 21 T cell receptor beta chains were sequenced from one sample in a study of CD8 T cells in ankylosing spondylitis. TCRdb redid the calling of the 5' RACE reads with MiXCR, one entry per CDR3 protein. Of 300,000 to 400,000 distinct CDR3 sequences detected, roughly 14% appear once; the ten largest clones hold 0.95% to 1.4%. The sequenced sample consisted of blood, either unsorted or a sorted T cell fraction (not recorded which). The receptor set was obtained from a male donor with ankylosing spondylitis or in good health (not recorded which).

In this sample, this clonotype turned up many times. This chain uses TRBV10-3 with TRBJ1-1; D uncertain. Trimming took 10 bases from V and 5 from J, leaving 20 bases between them. This CDR3 comprises 14 residues. In germline, CDR1 is ENHRY, CDR2 SYGVKD. CDR3 coding DNA: TGTGCCACCCAAACGGAGGGAGGGAGGACTGAAGCTTTCTTT. This translates into CATQTEGGRTEAFF.

This clonotype was recorded a few times. This rearrangement joins TRBV18 to TRBJ1-5; the D is unclear. This CDR3 has 15 residues. The V gene lost 6 bases and the J gene lost 0 bases, with 12 bases spanning the gap. Germline values: CDR1 KGHSH, CDR2 LQKENI. The CDR3, as DNA: TGTGCCAGCTCTCAACAGTCTAATAGCAATCAGCCCCAGCATTTT. Protein sequence: CASSQQSNSNQPQHF. Full variable domain (missing parts from reference TRBV18 and TRBJ1-5): NAGVMQNPRHLVRRRGQEARLRCSPMKGHSHVYWYRQLPEEGLKFMVYLQKENIIDESGMPKERFSAEFPKEGPSILRIQQVVRGDSAAYFCASSQQSNSNQPQHFGDGTRLSIL.

This clonotype was detected only a few times. This chain joins TRBV20-1 and TRBJ1-5, with D uncertain. Trimming cost V 5 bases and J 4 bases, with 9 bases left between them. The CDR3 is 12 residues long. Germline V gene data show CDR1 as DFQATT and CDR2 as SNEGSKA (reference sequence). CDR3 region: CSAGSVNQPQHF. DNA of the CDR3: TGCAGTGCTGGCAGCGTGAATCAGCCCCAGCATTTT.

DNA of the CDR3: TGTGCCAGCAGTTTATCTAGCGGGGGCCTAAGCTCCTACGAGCAGTACTTC. It is translated as CASSLSSGGLSSYEQYF. The chain carries TRBV12-3 or TRBV12-4 and TRBJ2-7, with 10 bases fitting TRBD2. The CDR3 covers 17 residues. J was trimmed by 0 bases and V by 2 bases; bases with no gene match: 7.

This clonotype was detected many times. The V gene is TRBV5-1, the J gene TRBJ2-2, with D perhaps TRBD1 (5 bases). V was trimmed by 7 bases and J by 2 bases, leaving 15 bases between them. The CDR3 loop spans 15 amino acids. CDR1 and CDR2 from the germline V gene are SGHRS and YFSETQ. This CDR3 is CASSTTGSNTGELFF. In nucleotides, the CDR3 is TGCGCCAGCTCTACTACAGGTTCTAACACCGGGGAGCTGTTTTTT. Using reference TRBV5-1 and TRBJ2-2 for the parts outside the CDR3, the full variable domain is KAGVTQTPRYLIKTRGQQVTLSCSPISGHRSVSWYQQTPGQGLQFLFEYFSETQRNKGNFPGRFSGRQFSNSRSEMNVSTLELGDSALYLCASSTTGSNTGELFFGEGSRLTVL.

CDR3 sequence (DNA): TGTGCCAGCAGGGGACAGGGGTTGGTCGAGCAGTACTTC. Amino acids: CASRGQGLVEQYF. This rearrangement joins TRBV5-5 to TRBJ2-7, with 10 nucleotides matching TRBD1. The CDR3 is made up of 13 amino acids. Germline trimming cut 5 bases from V and 6 bases from J; bases unmatched to any gene: 5. CDR1 SGHKS and CDR2 YYEKEE come from the germline V gene (reference sequence).

Ten or more counts support this clonotype. V gene TRBV7-2 combines with J gene TRBJ2-2; possibly TRBD2 for D (6 bases). Trimming took 3 bases from V and 0 from J, leaving 14 bases between them. Germline values: CDR1 SGHTA, CDR2 FQGNSA. The CDR3 is made up of 17 amino acids. Written as DNA, the CDR3 is TGTGCCAGCAGCTTGACATGGAGGGAGTCGAACACCGGGGAGCTGTTTTTT. It is translated as CASSLTWRESNTGELFF.

The chain recombines TRBV30 with TRBJ2-2; D remains ambiguous. Deletions cut 0 bases from V and 3 bases from J, with 11 bases between. This CDR3 contains 15 residues. Germline V gene data show CDR1 as GTSNPN and CDR2 as SVGIG (reference sequence). The CDR3 sequence is CAWSVQRPYTGELFF. CDR3 DNA sequence: TGTGCCTGGAGTGTACAGAGGCCCTACACCGGGGAGCTGTTTTTT.

The chain employs TRBV6-1 and TRBJ1-1; 7 nucleotides match TRBD1. Germline CDR1 reads MNHNS; CDR2 reads SASEGT. V was clipped by 6 bases and J by 3 bases; unmatched bases: 4. The CDR3 covers 13 residues. CDR3 loop: CASRGTAYTEAFF. The DNA for the CDR3 is TGTGCCAGCAGGGGGACAGCTTACACTGAAGCTTTCTTT.

As regards this clonotype: A read error may produce the germline difference seen at one junction end. This chain connects TRBV20-1 to TRBJ2-3, with 8 bases lining up with TRBD2. CDR1 is DFQATT, CDR2 SNEGSKA, per germline (reference sequence). The CDR3 is made up of 14 amino acids. The CDR3 bases are TGCAGTGCTAGAGGGGGGGAGCTAGCGGGTGAGGAAACCTTT. It codes for CSARGGELAGEETF.

Only a few counts were recorded for this clonotype. The chain is built from TRBV20-1 and TRBJ1-1; no clear D. The germline CDR1 and CDR2 sequences are DFQATT and SNEGSKA (reference sequence). Trimming cost V 2 bases and J 0 bases, with 1 base left between them. The CDR3 runs 11 residues. CDR3 in DNA: TGCAGTGCTAGAATGAACACTGAAGCTTTCTTT. Translating it yields CSARMNTEAFF.

This clonotype was recorded a few times. The chain links TRBV29-1 to TRBJ1-3, with 7 bases lining up with TRBD1. J gave up 0 bases and V 6 bases, and 2 bases lay outside the gene matches. Germline assignment: CDR1 SQVTM and CDR2 ANQGSEA. The CDR3 loop spans 13 amino acids. The CDR3 region has the DNA TGCAGCGTCGGGACAGTCTCTGGAAACACCATATATTTT. Encoded protein: CSVGTVSGNTIYF.

This chain uses TRBV20-1 with TRBJ2-7; 9 nucleotides align to TRBD1. J lost 2 bases, V lost 6 bases, and 5 bases had no gene match. CDR1 and CDR2 (germline): DFQATT, SNEGSKA (reference sequence). The CDR3 loop spans 13 amino acids. CDR3: CSAQRQGAYEQYF. Here the CDR3 DNA reads TGCAGTGCACAAAGACAGGGGGCCTACGAGCAGTACTTC.

The chain carries TRBV19 and TRBJ2-5, with unresolved D. Per germline, CDR1 LNHDA and CDR2 SQIVND (reference sequence). Trimming took 4 bases from V and 10 from J, leaving 13 bases between them. The CDR3 extends over 12 amino acids. CDR3 in amino acids: CASSTAAENQYF. In nucleotides, the CDR3 is TGTGCCAGTAGTACAGCCGCCGAAAACCAGTACTTC. The complete variable domain, with remaining parts taken from reference TRBV19 and TRBJ2-5, reads DGGITQSPKYLFRKEGQNVTLSCEQNLNHDAMYWYRQDPGQGLRLIYYSQIVNDFQKGDIAEGYSVSREKKESFPLTVTSAQKNPTAFYLCASSTAAENQYFGPGTRLLVL.

This clonotype was seen a few times. The chain uses TRBV12-5 and TRBJ2-3; 10 bases fit TRBD2. The CDR3 is made up of 18 amino acids. The V segment lost 3 bases and the J segment 2 bases; nucleotides outside the gene matches: 11. The germline CDR1 and CDR2 sequences are LGHNT and FRNRAP. The CDR3, as DNA: TGTGCTAGTGGTTTAGAAGGGCTAGCGGGAGCTTACACAGATACGCAGTATTTT. Its protein is CASGLEGLAGAYTDTQYF.

This clonotype was counted once. One end of the junction varies from germline; a read error may be responsible. This chain uses TRBV5-6 with TRBJ2-5; 8 nucleotides match TRBD1. The germline V gene has CDR1 SGHDT and CDR2 YYEEEE. This CDR3 region has 15 residues. CDR3 protein: CASSLGTGNQETQYF. Here the CDR3 DNA reads TGTGCCAGCAGCTTGGGGACAGGGAACCAGGAGACCCAGTACTTC.

The CDR3 spells CAISEPGTLRETQYF. In nucleotides, the CDR3 is TGTGCCATCAGTGAGCCCGGGACCCTCCGGGAGACCCAGTACTTC. The J gene is TRBJ2-5, the V gene TRBV10-3; D possibly matches TRBD1 or TRBD2 (5 bases each). Trimming took off 2 bases at V and 5 bases at J, with 15 bases between the two ends. This CDR3 contains 15 residues. Germline V gives CDR1 ENHRY, CDR2 SYGVKD.

This clonotype was detected a few times. V is TRBV27 and J is TRBJ1-1; D perhaps matches TRBD1 (5 bases). V shed 5 bases and J shed 2 bases, with 15 bases lying between them. CDR3 length: 15 residues. Germline-derived CDR1 and CDR2 are MNHEY and SMNVEV (reference sequence). Here the CDR3 reads CASSPGTATNTEAFF. The CDR3 coding sequence is TGTGCCAGCAGTCCAGGGACGGCCACAAACACTGAAGCTTTCTTT.

The chain combines TRBV29-1 with TRBJ2-7; either TRBD1 or TRBD2 may supply D (5 bases each). With 4 bases removed from V and 5 bases from J, the gap between germline ends came to 18 bases. CDR1 SQVTM and CDR2 ANQGSEA come from the germline V gene. The CDR3 loop spans 14 amino acids. This chain's CDR3 is CSVGGSAQRHEQYF. In DNA form, the CDR3 reads TGCAGCGTTGGGGGGTCCGCCCAAAGGCACGAGCAGTACTTC.

This clonotype was counted ten times or more. The CDR3 reads CASSLNSGGPLGDTQYF. The CDR3 DNA is TGCGCCAGCAGCTTGAACAGCGGGGGCCCTCTTGGGGATACGCAGTATTTT. The rearrangement links TRBV5-1 to TRBJ2-3; 8 bases are shared with TRBD2. V lost 1 base, J lost 6 bases, and 13 bases stayed unmatched. CDR3 length: 17 amino acids. Germline V gives CDR1 SGHRS, CDR2 YFSETQ.

In this sample, this clonotype turned up a few times. The rearrangement joins TRBV27 to TRBJ2-3; the D gene is possibly TRBD2 (6 bases). V lost 2 bases and J lost 9, with 9 bases in between. From germline, CDR1 is MNHEY and CDR2 SMNVEV (reference sequence). CDR3 length equals 12 residues. In DNA, the CDR3 is TGTGCCAGCAGTTTAGGGACTGGAACGCAGTATTTT. This sequence encodes CASSLGTGTQYF.